Following are 8 T cell receptor beta chains from one sample sequenced in a study of OX40 agonist ivuxolimab in advanced cancers. Method: immunoSEQ multiplex PCR; TCRdb's copy keeps in-frame clones and lacks some. Here the sample spans approximately 76,000 clones, 85% to 90% being singletons. The specimen was CD4+ or CD8+ T cells sorted from blood, collected in a trial of the OX40 agonist ivuxolimab. These TCRs come from an adult with an advanced solid tumor such as melanoma, head and neck, liver or kidney cancer.

The rearrangement uses TRBV6-5 and TRBJ2-6, with D perhaps TRBD2 (5 bases). Germline V gene data show CDR1 as MNHEY and CDR2 as SVGAGI. The CDR3 spans 14 residues. The V and J ends lost 5 bases and 2 bases respectively, with 7 bases between them. Here the CDR3 DNA reads TGTGCCAGCAGTGAGGGTGCTGGGGCCAACGTCCTGACTTTC. Protein product: CASSEGAGANVLTF.

The chain employs TRBV10-3 and TRBJ2-2; a weak D match, TRBD2 (5 bases). The V end lost 6 bases, the J end lost 2 bases, and 16 bases lay between the germline ends. The CDR3 has 16 amino acids. Germline V lookup: CDR1 ENHRY, CDR2 SYGVKD. CDR3 region: CAIRETGLLNTGELFF. DNA for the CDR3: TGTGCCATCAGGGAGACCGGACTCTTAAACACCGGGGAGCTGTTTTTT.

The chain couples TRBV5-5 to TRBJ2-7; 11 bases agree with TRBD2. Germline lookup yields CDR1 SGHKS and CDR2 YYEKEE (reference sequence). V shed 0 bases, J shed 5 bases, and the junction held 7 bases outside the gene matches. The CDR3 runs 16 residues. As DNA, the CDR3 is TGTGCCAGCAGCTTGGGACTAGCGGGAAATATCAACGAGCAGTACTTC. Amino acids: CASSLGLAGNINEQYF.

The V and J genes are TRBV18 and TRBJ2-2, with 8 bases that match TRBD1. From germline, CDR1 is KGHSH and CDR2 LQKENI. The V gene end was trimmed by 4 bases and the J gene end by 4 bases; junction bases not matched to a gene: 14. This CDR3 region has 18 residues. The CDR3 loop reads CASSLRREGTGSTGELFF. CDR3 nucleotides: TGTGCCAGCTCACTCCGACGGGAAGGGACAGGAAGCACCGGGGAGCTGTTTTTT.

The V call is TRBV2, the J call TRBJ1-4; possible D gene TRBD1, 5 bases. CDR3 length: 16 residues. Germline V gives CDR1 SNHLY, CDR2 FYNNEI. The V and J ends lost 2 bases and 2 bases respectively, with 12 bases between them. CDR3 nucleotides: TGTGCCAGCAGTGAACAGGGAGCAGTGACTAATGAAAAACTGTTTTTT. Amino acids: CASSEQGAVTNEKLFF.

This chain connects TRBV6-1 to TRBJ1-2, with 7 bases identical to TRBD1. Looked up from germline, CDR1 is MNHNS and CDR2 is SASEGT. The CDR3 contains 13 residues. With V trimmed by 6 bases and J by 8 bases, 9 bases remained unmatched. The DNA of the CDR3 is TGTGCCAGCAGCCTACAGGGGCATAGAGGCTACACCTTC. This encodes CASSLQGHRGYTF.

The chain combines TRBV30 with TRBJ2-3, with D possibly matching TRBD2 (5 bases). The V gene's germline CDR1 is GTSNPN and CDR2 SVGIG (reference sequence). Trimming took off 7 bases at V and 0 bases at J, with 11 bases between the two ends. This CDR3 comprises 13 residues. The CDR3 bases are TGTGCCTCAACTAGGGCGAGCACAGATACGCAGTATTTT. Translated, it gives CASTRASTDTQYF.

This chain connects TRBV19 to TRBJ1-5; no definite D call. The CDR3 runs 17 residues. Between the trimmed V and J ends, which lost 4 bases and 0 bases, there was a span of 16 bases. The V gene's germline CDR1 is LNHDA and CDR2 SQIVND (reference sequence). The CDR3 sequence: CASSTHLGDTSNQPQHF. DNA for the CDR3: TGTGCCAGTAGTACCCACCTGGGAGATACTAGCAATCAGCCCCAGCATTTT.